A selection of T cell receptor beta chains follows, all from one sample in a study of regulatory T cells in long-lasting Graves disease. TCRdb re-called the multiplex PCR reads through MiXCR, storing one row per CDR3 protein. Among about 240,000 distinct CDR3 sequences, 20% to 25% were seen once, and the ten largest hold over 11%. The specimen comprised peripheral blood mononuclear cells (PBMCs), sampled at new diagnosis, from a patient treated with antithyroid drugs. All receptors come from a female donor with Graves disease. Both conserved end residues are part of each CDR3. A D gene is named only where the DNA matches it firmly. Expanded clones get a size class; other rows say once, few or many, or leave the size out.

D: NA
V: TRBV20-1
J: TRBJ1-6
size: NA
DNA: TGCAGTGCTAGAGAGGGCTCCTATAATTCACCCCTCCACTTT
CDR3: CSAREGSYNSPLHF

D: TRBD1
V: TRBV10-3
J: TRBJ2-5
size: many
DNA: TGTGCCATCAGGGGGGGACAGGGAGACCAAGAGACCCAGTACTTC
CDR3: CAIRGGQGDQETQYF

D: TRBD2
V: TRBV4-2
J: TRBJ2-7
size: few
DNA: TGTGCCAGCAGCCAAGAATTAGGGGGGACTAGCGGAGTCTACGAGCAGTACTTC
CDR3: CASSQELGGTSGVYEQYF

D: NA
V: TRBV2
J: TRBJ2-5
size: many
DNA: TGTGCCTGCTCTAGAGATGAGACCCAGTACTTC
CDR3: CACSRDETQYF

D: NA
V: TRBV10-3
J: TRBJ2-3
size: many
DNA: TGTGCCATCAGGAGGGGGGTCGACACAGATACGCAGTATTTT
CDR3: CAIRRGVDTDTQYF

D: NA
V: TRBV6-2/TRBV6-3
J: TRBJ1-5
size: many
DNA: TGTGCCAGCAGTTACTCTGGACTCCGCAATCAGCCCCAGCATTTT
CDR3: CASSYSGLRNQPQHF

D: TRBD1
V: TRBV5-5
J: TRBJ1-1
size: many
DNA: TGCGCCAGCAGCTTGGACAGGCATGCGAACACTGAAGCTTTCTTT
CDR3: CASSLDRHANTEAFF

D: NA
V: TRBV11-2
J: TRBJ1-3
size: many
DNA: TGTGCCAGCAGCCCCTACCAGGGTCTTGGAAACACCATATATTTT
CDR3: CASSPYQGLGNTIYF

D: TRBD1
V: TRBV28
J: TRBJ2-7
size: NA
DNA: TGTGCCAGCAGTTTAGGACAGGGAGTCGCCTACGAGCAGTACTTC
CDR3: CASSLGQGVAYEQYF

D: NA
V: TRBV2
J: TRBJ1-1
size: many
DNA: TGTGCCAGCGAGGAATGGCACGGTCGGACTGAAGCTTTCTTT
CDR3: CASEEWHGRTEAFF

D: TRBD1
V: TRBV6-2/TRBV6-3
J: TRBJ2-2
size: many
DNA: TGTGCCAGTAGAGAGGTGGCCGGGACAGGGGGCACCGGGGAGCTGTTTTTT
CDR3: CASREVAGTGGTGELFF

D: TRBD1
V: TRBV19
J: TRBJ2-3
size: NA
DNA: TGTGCCAGTAGTCCCCAGGGGGCAGGCACAGATACGCAGTATTTT
CDR3: CASSPQGAGTDTQYF

D: TRBD2
V: TRBV7-9
J: TRBJ2-5
size: few
DNA: TGTGCCAGCAGCTTCCCAGCGGGGGGGAGAGAGACCCAGTACTTC
CDR3: CASSFPAGGRETQYF

D: NA
V: TRBV7-6
J: TRBJ2-5
size: many
DNA: TGTGCCAGCAGCTTAGGCGGAGTAGGTGAGACCCAGTACTTC
CDR3: CASSLGGVGETQYF

D: NA
V: TRBV20-1
J: TRBJ2-1
size: many
DNA: TGCAGTGCTTCGGGGACATCTATTTTCAATGAGCAGTTCTTC
CDR3: CSASGTSIFNEQFF

D: NA
V: TRBV3-1
J: TRBJ1-3
size: many
DNA: TGTGCCAGCAGCTGGACAGACTCTGGAAACACCATATATTTT
CDR3: CASSWTDSGNTIYF

D: NA
V: TRBV30
J: TRBJ1-1
size: many
DNA: TGTGCCTGGAGTAGGAACACTGAAGCTTTCTTT
CDR3: CAWSRNTEAFF

D: TRBD1
V: TRBV10-3
J: TRBJ1-1
size: many
DNA: TGTGCCATCAGTACCGTACAGGGGCCCAATGAAGCTTTCTTT
CDR3: CAISTVQGPNEAFF

D: NA
V: TRBV24-1
J: TRBJ1-2
size: many
DNA: TGTGCCACCAGTGATCAGGACAGTGGCTACACCTTC
CDR3: CATSDQDSGYTF

D: TRBD1
V: TRBV20-1
J: TRBJ1-2
size: many
DNA: TGCAGTGCTAGAGACAACAGGGGACGGAATGGCTACACCTTC
CDR3: CSARDNRGRNGYTF

D: NA
V: TRBV10-3
J: TRBJ1-1
size: few
DNA: TGTGCCATCAGTGAGTCTTCGGGACGGACGAACACTGAAGCTTTCTTT
CDR3: CAISESSGRTNTEAFF

D: NA
V: TRBV20-1
J: TRBJ2-3
size: many
DNA: TGCAGTGCTAACTTACGAATTACTAGCACAGATACGCAGTATTTT
CDR3: CSANLRITSTDTQYF

D: TRBD2
V: TRBV7-2
J: TRBJ2-3
size: many
DNA: TGTGCCAGCGGGGGGGGAGCGGGGGGTTCAGATACGCAGTATTTT
CDR3: CASGGGAGGSDTQYF

D: NA
V: TRBV2
J: TRBJ2-7
size: many
DNA: TGTGCCAGCAGTGAGGAGGTCTCCCTCGAGCAGTACTTC
CDR3: CASSEEVSLEQYF

D: NA
V: TRBV7-2
J: TRBJ1-5
size: many
DNA: TGTGCCAGCAGCTTAGGTGGAACGGGAAGCAATCAGCCCCAGCATTTT
CDR3: CASSLGGTGSNQPQHF

D: NA
V: TRBV6-1
J: TRBJ2-7
size: many
DNA: TGTGCCAGCAGCGCAAACCGACTCTTATACGAGCAGTACTTC
CDR3: CASSANRLLYEQYF